This paragraph covers one T cell receptor (beta chain) sequence. The germline V and J ends were trimmed by 2 bases and 0 bases, with 7 bases remaining between them. The CDR3 length is 14 residues. Germline V gene sequence: CDR1 MNHEY, CDR2 SVGAGI. Patients having uncontrolled infection, another autoimmune disease, pregnancy or lactation were not included. This sample is drawn from a study of T cells in Graves' hyperthyroidism and ophthalmopathy. Amplification of TCR beta CDR3 regions used RNA as the template. The primer set for the first-round RT-PCR of the TCR CDR3 was HTBI. One entry per CDR3 protein results from TCRdb running MiXCR on the multiplex PCR reads. The data show about 560,000 distinct CDR3 sequences, with over 15% seen just once and 18% held by the top ten.

This chain joins TRBV6-5 and TRBJ1-1; no reliable D call. The material sequenced was blood. The receptor's source is a young woman with Graves' hyperthyroidism. CDR3 nucleotide sequence: TGTGCCAGCAGTTACGATACAGTGAACACTGAAGCTTTCTTT. Residues: CASSYDTVNTEAFF.